A selection of T cell receptor beta chains follows, all from one sample in a study of beta chain features in type 1 diabetes. Assay: immunoSEQ multiplex PCR; the TCRdb copy retains only in-frame clones and omits some. This sample has 200,000 to 250,000 clones; approximately 10% occur once, and the top ten carry 1% to 1.5%. The sample was central memory CD4+ T cells from blood. All receptors come from a man in his late teens or twenties in good health. Both conserved end residues are part of each CDR3. D genes are given only for firm matches. Clone sizes are given selectively: once, few, many, or a class where the clone is expanded.

D: TRBD2
J: TRBJ2-7
V: TRBV5-1
size: few
CDR3: CASSRPGLAGYEQYF
DNA: TGCGCCAGCAGCCGGCCGGGACTAGCGGGATACGAGCAGTACTTC

D: .
J: TRBJ2-3
V: TRBV5-4
size: .
CDR3: CASSLRFSGVEDTQYF
DNA: TGTGCCAGCAGCCTACGATTTTCGGGAGTTGAAGATACGCAGTATTTT

D: TRBD1
J: TRBJ2-7
V: TRBV11-1
size: .
CDR3: CASSGRDRTTYEQYF
DNA: TGTGCCAGCAGCGGACGGGACAGGACCACCTACGAGCAGTACTTC

D: .
J: TRBJ1-5
V: TRBV10-3
size: many
CDR3: CAISEADQPQHF
DNA: TGTGCCATCAGTGAGGCGGATCAGCCCCAGCATTTT

D: TRBD2
J: TRBJ2-3
V: TRBV7-7
size: many
CDR3: CASSAAGGSGTQYF
DNA: TGTGCCAGCAGCGCCGCGGGGGGTTCGGGTACGCAGTATTTT

D: .
J: TRBJ2-1
V: TRBV28
size: few
CDR3: CASSNRGTFNEQFF
DNA: TGTGCCAGCAGTAATCGCGGGACGTTTAATGAGCAGTTCTTC

D: .
J: TRBJ2-5
V: TRBV18
size: few
CDR3: CASSPRGSETQYF
DNA: TGTGCCAGCTCACCAAGGGGCTCAGAGACCCAGTACTTC

D: TRBD1
J: TRBJ2-7
V: TRBV18
size: few
CDR3: CASSPGQGFYEQYF
DNA: TGTGCCAGCTCACCGGGACAGGGATTCTACGAGCAGTACTTC

D: .
J: TRBJ1-1
V: TRBV18
size: .
CDR3: CASSPAWGGTEAFF
DNA: TGTGCCAGCTCACCTGCCTGGGGTGGCACTGAAGCTTTCTTT

D: TRBD1
J: TRBJ1-1
V: TRBV18
size: .
CDR3: CASSSGGETEAFF
DNA: TGTGCCAGCTCTTCAGGGGGAGAAACTGAAGCTTTCTTT

D: .
J: TRBJ1-4
V: TRBV6-5
size: few
CDR3: CASSTGLSAGKLFF
DNA: TGTGCCAGCAGTACGGGACTATCAGCAGGGAAACTGTTTTTT

D: .
J: TRBJ1-1
V: TRBV29-1
size: few
CDR3: CSVEEVLNTEAFF
DNA: TGCAGCGTTGAAGAAGTACTGAACACTGAAGCTTTCTTT

D: TRBD2
J: TRBJ2-1
V: TRBV7-8
size: .
CDR3: CASSYRGLAGGNEQFF
DNA: TGTGCCAGCAGCTATAGAGGACTAGCGGGAGGTAATGAGCAGTTCTTC

D: .
J: TRBJ2-7
V: TRBV28
size: few
CDR3: CASSTGWYEQYF
DNA: TGTGCCAGCAGTACAGGGTGGTACGAGCAGTACTTC

D: .
J: TRBJ2-3
V: TRBV6-1
size: .
CDR3: CASSELGGTQYF
DNA: TGTGCCAGCAGTGAATTGGGGGGCACGCAGTATTTT

D: .
J: TRBJ2-1
V: TRBV14
size: few
CDR3: CASSPRLINEQFF
DNA: TGTGCCAGCAGCCCCCGACTAATCAATGAGCAGTTCTTC

D: TRBD1
J: TRBJ1-2
V: TRBV30
size: .
CDR3: CAWRQGYGYTF
DNA: TGTGCCTGGCGACAGGGTTATGGCTACACCTTC

D: .
J: TRBJ2-2
V: TRBV5-4
size: .
CDR3: CASSIRLANRELFF
DNA: TGTGCCAGCAGCATACGGCTAGCGAACCGGGAGCTGTTTTTT

D: .
J: TRBJ2-4
V: TRBV7-2
size: .
CDR3: CASSSRLAKNIQYF
DNA: TGTGCCAGCAGCTCTCGGCTAGCCAAAAACATTCAGTACTTC

D: .
J: TRBJ2-1
V: TRBV2
size: few
CDR3: CATRGLYNEQFF
DNA: TGTGCCACCAGGGGACTTTACAATGAGCAGTTCTTC